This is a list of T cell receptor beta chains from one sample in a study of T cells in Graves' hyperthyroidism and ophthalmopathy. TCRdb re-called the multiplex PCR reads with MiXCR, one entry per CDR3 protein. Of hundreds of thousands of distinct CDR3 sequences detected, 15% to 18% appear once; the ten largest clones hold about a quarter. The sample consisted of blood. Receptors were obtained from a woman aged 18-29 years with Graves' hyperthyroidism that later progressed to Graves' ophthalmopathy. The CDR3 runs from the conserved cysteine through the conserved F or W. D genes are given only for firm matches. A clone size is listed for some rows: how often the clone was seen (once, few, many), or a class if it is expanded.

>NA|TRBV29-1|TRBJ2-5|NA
CSVGDETQYF
TGCAGCGTTGGTGATGAGACCCAGTACTTC
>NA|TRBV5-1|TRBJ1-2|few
CASSLEAENYGYTF
TGCGCCAGCAGCTTGGAGGCGGAGAACTATGGCTACACCTTC
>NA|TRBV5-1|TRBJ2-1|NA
CASSQAGPPLDNEQFF
TGCGCCAGCAGCCAGGCCGGGCCACCCCTGGACAATGAGCAGTTCTTC
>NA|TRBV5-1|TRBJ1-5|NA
CASSLAGLTTDTQHF
TGCGCCAGCAGCTTGGCGGGGCTTACAACAGATACGCAGCATTTT
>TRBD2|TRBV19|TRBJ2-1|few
CASSIRLAGYNEQFF
TGTGCCAGTAGTATTCGACTAGCGGGGTACAATGAGCAGTTCTTC
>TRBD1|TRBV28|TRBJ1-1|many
CASSRKTGGWTEAFF
TGTGCCAGCAGTCGAAAGACAGGGGGCTGGACTGAAGCTTTCTTT
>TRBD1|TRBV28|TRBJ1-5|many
CASSLSGGQPQHF
TGTGCCAGCAGTTTGTCAGGGGGCCAGCCCCAGCATTTT
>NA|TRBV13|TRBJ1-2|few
CASSPPARRGIRNYGYTF
TGTGCCAGCAGCCCGCCGGCGCGCAGGGGAATCAGAAACTATGGCTACACCTTC
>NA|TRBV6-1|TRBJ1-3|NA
CASSGLGGFGNTIYF
TGTGCCAGCAGTGGACTAGGGGGTTTTGGAAACACCATATATTTT
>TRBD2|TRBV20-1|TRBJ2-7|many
CSTLKVLAGSSYEQYF
TGCAGTACCTTAAAGGTTCTAGCGGGTAGCTCCTACGAGCAGTACTTC
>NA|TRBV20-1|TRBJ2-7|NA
CSARVPYTYEQYF
TGCAGTGCTAGAGTGCCATACACCTACGAGCAGTACTTC
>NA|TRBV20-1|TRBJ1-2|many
CSALSYGYTF
TGCAGTGCCCTTAGCTATGGCTACACCTTC
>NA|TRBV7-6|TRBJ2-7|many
CASSSGRFYEQYF
TGTGCCAGCAGCTCGGGCAGATTTTACGAGCAGTACTTC
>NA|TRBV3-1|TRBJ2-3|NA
CASSQVEAPQGPDTQYF
TGTGCCAGCAGCCAAGTCGAAGCACCCCAAGGACCAGATACGCAGTATTTT
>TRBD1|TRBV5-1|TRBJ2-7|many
CASSLVGTGGAEQYF
TGCGCCAGCAGCTTGGTTGGGACAGGGGGCGCCGAGCAGTACTTC
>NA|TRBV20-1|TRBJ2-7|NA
CSARDLGEKAYEQYF
TGCAGTGCTAGAGATCTGGGGGAGAAGGCCTACGAGCAGTACTTC
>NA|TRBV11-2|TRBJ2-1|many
CASSNPIRENNEQFF
TGTGCCAGCAGCAACCCTATTCGGGAGAACAATGAGCAGTTCTTC
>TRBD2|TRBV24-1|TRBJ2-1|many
CATSDRLAAYNEQFF
TGTGCCACCAGTGACCGACTAGCGGCGTACAATGAGCAGTTCTTC
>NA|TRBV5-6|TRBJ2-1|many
CASTNLADGNEQFF
TGTGCCAGCACCAACTTGGCGGATGGGAATGAGCAGTTCTTC
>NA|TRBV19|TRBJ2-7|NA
CASSIGRLGSYEQYF
TGTGCCAGTAGTATAGGAAGGCTGGGCTCCTACGAGCAGTACTTC
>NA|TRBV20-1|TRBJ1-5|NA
CSARVPTTSNQPQHF
TGCAGTGCTAGAGTTCCCACCACTAGCAATCAGCCCCAGCATTTT
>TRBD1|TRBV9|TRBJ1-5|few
CASSPHGQGDQPQHF
TGTGCCAGCAGCCCTCATGGACAGGGGGATCAGCCCCAGCATTTT
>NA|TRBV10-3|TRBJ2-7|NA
CATPGSPYEQYF
TGTGCCACCCCGGGGAGCCCCTACGAGCAGTACTTC
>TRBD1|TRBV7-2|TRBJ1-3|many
CASSLAAYRGGNTIYF
TGTGCCAGCAGCTTAGCCGCATACAGGGGAGGAAACACCATATATTTT
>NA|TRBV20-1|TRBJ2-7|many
CSVPSHGRSYEQYF
TGCAGTGTCCCGTCTCACGGGAGAAGCTACGAGCAGTACTTC
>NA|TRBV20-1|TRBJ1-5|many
CSAETGWFGNQPQHF
TGCAGTGCTGAAACAGGGTGGTTCGGCAATCAGCCCCAGCATTTT
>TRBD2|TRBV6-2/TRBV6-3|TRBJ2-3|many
CASRPRLALTSTDTQYF
TGTGCCAGCCGTCCCCGACTAGCGTTGACTAGCACAGATACGCAGTATTTT